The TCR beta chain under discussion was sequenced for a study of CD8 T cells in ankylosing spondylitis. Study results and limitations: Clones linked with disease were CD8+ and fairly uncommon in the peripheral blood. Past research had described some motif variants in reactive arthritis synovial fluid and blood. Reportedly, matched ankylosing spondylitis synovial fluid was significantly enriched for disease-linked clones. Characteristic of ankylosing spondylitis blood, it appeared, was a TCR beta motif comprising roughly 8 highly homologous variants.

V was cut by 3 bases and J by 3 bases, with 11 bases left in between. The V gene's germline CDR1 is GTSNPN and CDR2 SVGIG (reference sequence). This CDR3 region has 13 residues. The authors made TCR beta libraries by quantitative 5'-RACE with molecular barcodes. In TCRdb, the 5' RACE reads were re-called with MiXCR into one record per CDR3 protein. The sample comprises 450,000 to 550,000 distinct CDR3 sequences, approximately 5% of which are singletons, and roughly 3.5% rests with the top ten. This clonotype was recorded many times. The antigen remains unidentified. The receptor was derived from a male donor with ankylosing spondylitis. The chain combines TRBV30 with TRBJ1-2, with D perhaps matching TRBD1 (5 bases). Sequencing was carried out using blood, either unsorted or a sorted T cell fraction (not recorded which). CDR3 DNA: TGTGCCTGGAGGGGAAGGGGCCACTATGGCTACACCTTC. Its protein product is CAWRGRGHYGYTF.